This TCR beta chain was profiled in a study of T cell changes during pregnancy in multiple sclerosis. Sequencing was performed with immunoSEQ multiplex PCR; in TCRdb, only in-frame clones are kept and a portion is missing. The sample yields around 88,000 clones, approximately 91% seen once. The CDR3 has 15 amino acids. Germline loops: CDR1 ENHRY, CDR2 SYGVKD. V trimming: 2 bases; J trimming: 0 bases; junction bases outside the gene matches: 2. Material: peripheral blood, obtained in the first trimester of pregnancy. The clonotype was recovered from a female donor with multiple sclerosis, enrolled in a pregnancy study. The chain couples TRBV10-3 to TRBJ2-3; TRBD2 matches at 7 bases. The CDR3 loop is CAISERGDSTDTQYF. The CDR3 bases are TGTGCCATCAGTGAGCGGGGGGATAGCACAGATACGCAGTATTTT.